The entry below describes one T cell receptor beta chain. Its antigen remains unknown. This CDR3 region has 15 residues. Germline CDR1 reads MNHEY; CDR2 reads SVGAGI. Trimming at V came to 2 bases and at J to 3 bases, leaving 2 bases not matched to a gene. The data belong to a study of blood T cells in healthy people across ages. Study-wide points: Per-million-T-cell TCR beta diversity fell roughly linearly with age. Diversity was estimated from one million T cells, and these estimates were considered underestimates.

For the second PCR, which ran for about 6 to 11 cycles, a sample-barcoded 5' primer and a J-beta primer mix were used. TCRdb processed the 5' RACE reads anew with MiXCR; each CDR3 protein has one entry. Found here are 650,000 to 900,000 distinct CDR3 sequences, approximately 65% of them singletons; the top ten hold about a quarter. The sample consisted of blood. This clonotype originated in a man aged 30 to 45 in good health. The chain carries TRBV6-5 and TRBJ2-3; TRBD1 matches 10 bases. This CDR3 is CASSYRDRGTDTQYF. CDR3 nucleotide sequence: TGTGCCAGCAGTTACCGGGACAGGGGTACAGATACGCAGTATTTT.